The clone carrying this T cell receptor (beta chain) was observed a handful of times. This entry is derived from a study of blood T cell repertoires in COVID-19. Study information: Both acute and convalescent COVID-19 samples were obtained from the United States, Italy and Spain. Sources were T cells, B-cell-depleted T cells, or PBMCs; the material itself was cDNA or gDNA.

Original processing methods: Using reference gene primer amplification, nucleated cell counts were estimated. The protocol was immunoSEQ multiplex PCR, while the TCRdb copy is restricted to in-frame clones and leaves out a portion. The V and J calls and the clone size are those of that table, but D and trimming were determined from the DNA. The sample lists approximately 190,000 clones, approximately 82% occurring once. The CDR3 is 16 residues long. The germline CDR1 and CDR2 sequences are SGHKS and YYEKEE (reference sequence). Losses at the gene ends were 2 bases for V and 2 bases for J; bases not matched to a gene: 7.

This clonotype was obtained from a human donor with acute or convalescent COVID-19. The donor label of this sample is uncertain. Sequenced material: peripheral blood. J is TRBJ1-5 and V is TRBV5-5, with 7 bases lining up with TRBD1. CDR3 in amino acids: CASSFGGGMGNQPQHF. In DNA, the CDR3 is TGTGCCAGCAGCTTCGGAGGGGGCATGGGCAATCAGCCCCAGCATTTT.